This T cell receptor (beta chain) was recorded in a study of monozygotic twins with cystic fibrosis. Data came from immunoSEQ multiplex PCR; TCRdb stores just in-frame clones and leaves some out. The sample yields about 32,000 clones, nearly 98% seen once. Germline lookup yields CDR1 GTSNPN and CDR2 SVGIG (reference sequence). The V gene lost 1 base and the J gene lost 6 bases, with 6 bases spanning the gap. CDR3 length equals 11 residues. The source material was blood. The receptor was isolated from a girl aged 2 to 9 with cystic fibrosis. The genes are TRBV30 and TRBJ1-1; unclear D gene. CDR3 sequence reads: CAWSGVSEAFF. The CDR3 DNA follows: TGTGCCTGGAGTGGGGTCTCTGAAGCTTTCTTT.